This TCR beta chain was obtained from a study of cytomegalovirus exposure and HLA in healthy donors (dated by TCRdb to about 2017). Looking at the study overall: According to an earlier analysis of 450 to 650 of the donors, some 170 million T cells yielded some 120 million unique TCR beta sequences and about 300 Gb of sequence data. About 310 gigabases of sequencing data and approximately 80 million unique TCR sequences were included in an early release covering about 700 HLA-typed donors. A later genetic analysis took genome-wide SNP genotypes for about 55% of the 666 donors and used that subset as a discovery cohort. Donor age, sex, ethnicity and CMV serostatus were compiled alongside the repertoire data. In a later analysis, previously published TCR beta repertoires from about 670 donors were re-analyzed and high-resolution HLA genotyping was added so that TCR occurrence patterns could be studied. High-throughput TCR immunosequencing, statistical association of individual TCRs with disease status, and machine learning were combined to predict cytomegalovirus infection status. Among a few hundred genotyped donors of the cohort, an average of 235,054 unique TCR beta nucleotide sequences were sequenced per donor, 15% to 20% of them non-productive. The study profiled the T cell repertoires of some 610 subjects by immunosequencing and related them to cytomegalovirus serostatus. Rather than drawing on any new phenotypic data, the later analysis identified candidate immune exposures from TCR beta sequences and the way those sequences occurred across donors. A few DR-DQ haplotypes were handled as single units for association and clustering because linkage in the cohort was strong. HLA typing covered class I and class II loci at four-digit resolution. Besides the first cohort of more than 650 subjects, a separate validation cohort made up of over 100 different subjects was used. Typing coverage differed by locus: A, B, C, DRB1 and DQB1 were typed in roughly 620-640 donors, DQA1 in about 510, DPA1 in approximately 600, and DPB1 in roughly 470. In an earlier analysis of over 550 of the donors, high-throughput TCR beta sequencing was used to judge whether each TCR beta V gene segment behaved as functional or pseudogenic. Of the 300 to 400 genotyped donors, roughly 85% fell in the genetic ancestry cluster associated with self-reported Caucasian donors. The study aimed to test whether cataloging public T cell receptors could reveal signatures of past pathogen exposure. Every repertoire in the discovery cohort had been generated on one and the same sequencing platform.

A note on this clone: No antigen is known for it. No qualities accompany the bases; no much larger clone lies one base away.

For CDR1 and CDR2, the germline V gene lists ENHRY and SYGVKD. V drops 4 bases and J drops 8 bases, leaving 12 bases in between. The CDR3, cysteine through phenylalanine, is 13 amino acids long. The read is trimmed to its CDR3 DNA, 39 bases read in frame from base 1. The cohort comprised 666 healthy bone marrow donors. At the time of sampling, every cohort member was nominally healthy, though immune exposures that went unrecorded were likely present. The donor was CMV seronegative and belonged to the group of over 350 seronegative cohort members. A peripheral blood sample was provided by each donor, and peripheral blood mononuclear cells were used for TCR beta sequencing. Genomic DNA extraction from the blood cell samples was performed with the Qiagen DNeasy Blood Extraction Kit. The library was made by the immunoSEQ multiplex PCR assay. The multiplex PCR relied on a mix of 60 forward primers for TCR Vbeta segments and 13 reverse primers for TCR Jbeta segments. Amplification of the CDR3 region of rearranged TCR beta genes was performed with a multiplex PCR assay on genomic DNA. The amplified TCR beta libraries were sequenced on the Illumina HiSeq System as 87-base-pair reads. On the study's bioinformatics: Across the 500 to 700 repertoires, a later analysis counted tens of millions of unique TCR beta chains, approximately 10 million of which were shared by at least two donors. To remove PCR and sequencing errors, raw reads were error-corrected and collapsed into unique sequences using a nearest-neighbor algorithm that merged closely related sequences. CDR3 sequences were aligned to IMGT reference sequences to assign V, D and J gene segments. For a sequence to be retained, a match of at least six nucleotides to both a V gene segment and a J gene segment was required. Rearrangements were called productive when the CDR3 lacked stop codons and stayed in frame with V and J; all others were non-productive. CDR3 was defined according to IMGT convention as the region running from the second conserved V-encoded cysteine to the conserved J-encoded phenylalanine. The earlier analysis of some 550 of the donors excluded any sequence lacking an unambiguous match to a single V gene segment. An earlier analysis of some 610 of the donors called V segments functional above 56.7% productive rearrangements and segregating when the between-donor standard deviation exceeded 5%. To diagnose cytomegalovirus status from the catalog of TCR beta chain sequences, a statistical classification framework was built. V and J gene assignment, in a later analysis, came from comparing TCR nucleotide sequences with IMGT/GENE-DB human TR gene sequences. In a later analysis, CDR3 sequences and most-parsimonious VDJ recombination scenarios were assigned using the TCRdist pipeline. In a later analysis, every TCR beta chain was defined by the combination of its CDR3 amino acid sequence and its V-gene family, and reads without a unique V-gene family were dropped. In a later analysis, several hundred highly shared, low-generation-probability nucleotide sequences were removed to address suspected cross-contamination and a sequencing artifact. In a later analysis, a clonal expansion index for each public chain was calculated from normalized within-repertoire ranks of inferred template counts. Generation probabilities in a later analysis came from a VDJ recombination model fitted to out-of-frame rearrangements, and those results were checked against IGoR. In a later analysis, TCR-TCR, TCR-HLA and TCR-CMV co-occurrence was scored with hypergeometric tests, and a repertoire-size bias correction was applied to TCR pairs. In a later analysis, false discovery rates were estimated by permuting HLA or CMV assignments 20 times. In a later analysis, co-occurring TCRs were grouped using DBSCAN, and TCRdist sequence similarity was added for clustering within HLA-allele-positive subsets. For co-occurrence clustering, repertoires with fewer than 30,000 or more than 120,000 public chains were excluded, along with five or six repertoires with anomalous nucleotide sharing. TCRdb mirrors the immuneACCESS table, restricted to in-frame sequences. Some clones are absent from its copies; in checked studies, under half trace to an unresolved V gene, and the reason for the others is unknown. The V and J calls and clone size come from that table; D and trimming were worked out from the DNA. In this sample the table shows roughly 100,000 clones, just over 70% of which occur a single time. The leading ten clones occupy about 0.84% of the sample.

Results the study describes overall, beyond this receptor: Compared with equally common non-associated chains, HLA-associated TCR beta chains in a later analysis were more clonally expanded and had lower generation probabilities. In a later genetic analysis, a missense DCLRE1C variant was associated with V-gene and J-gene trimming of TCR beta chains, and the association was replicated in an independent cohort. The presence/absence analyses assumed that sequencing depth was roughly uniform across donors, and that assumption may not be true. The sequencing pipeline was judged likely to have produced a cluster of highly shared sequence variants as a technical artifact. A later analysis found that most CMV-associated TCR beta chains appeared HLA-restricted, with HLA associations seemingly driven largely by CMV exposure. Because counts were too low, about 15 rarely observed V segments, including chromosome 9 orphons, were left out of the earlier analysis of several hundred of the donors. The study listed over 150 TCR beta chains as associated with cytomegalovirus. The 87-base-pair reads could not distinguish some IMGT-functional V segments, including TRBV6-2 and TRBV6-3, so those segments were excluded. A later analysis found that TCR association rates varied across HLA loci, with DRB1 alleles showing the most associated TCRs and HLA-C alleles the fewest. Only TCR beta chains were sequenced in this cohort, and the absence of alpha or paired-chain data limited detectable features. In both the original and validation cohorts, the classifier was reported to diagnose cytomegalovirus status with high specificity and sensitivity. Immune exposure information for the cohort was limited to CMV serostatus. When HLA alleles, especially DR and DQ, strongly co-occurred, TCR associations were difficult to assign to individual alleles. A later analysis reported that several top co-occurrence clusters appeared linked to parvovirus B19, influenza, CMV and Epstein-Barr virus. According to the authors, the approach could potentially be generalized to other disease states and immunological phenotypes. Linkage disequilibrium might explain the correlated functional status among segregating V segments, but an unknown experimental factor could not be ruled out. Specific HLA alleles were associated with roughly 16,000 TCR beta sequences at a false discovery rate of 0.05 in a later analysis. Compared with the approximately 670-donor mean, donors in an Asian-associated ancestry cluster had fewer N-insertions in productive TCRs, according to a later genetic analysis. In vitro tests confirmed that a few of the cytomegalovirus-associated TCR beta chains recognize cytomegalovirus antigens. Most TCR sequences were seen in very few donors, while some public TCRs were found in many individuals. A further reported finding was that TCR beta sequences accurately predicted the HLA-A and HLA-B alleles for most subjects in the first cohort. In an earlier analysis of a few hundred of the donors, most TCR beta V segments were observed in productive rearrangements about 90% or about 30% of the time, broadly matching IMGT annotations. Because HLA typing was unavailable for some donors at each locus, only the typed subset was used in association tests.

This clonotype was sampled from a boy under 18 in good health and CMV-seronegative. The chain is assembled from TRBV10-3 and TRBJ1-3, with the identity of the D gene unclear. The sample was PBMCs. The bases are TGTGCCATCAGTGGGGGAGGGTGGCACACCATATATTTT. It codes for CAISGGGWHTIYF.